This TCR beta chain was captured in a study of T cell responses to AZD1222 COVID-19 vaccine. Produced via immunoSEQ multiplex PCR; TCRdb's table is partial and in-frame only. The sample yields around 99,000 clones, approximately 88% seen once. The CDR3 is 15 residues long. The germline CDR1 and CDR2 sequences are MNHNS and SASEGT. Trimming removed 2 bases at V and 4 bases at J, with 11 bases between. Notes on this clone: Antigen specificity is unknown.

Study findings and constraints: Spike-wide coverage was observed for vaccine-associated CD4 TCRs, with dominant responses at 160-218 and 743-854. The reported proportion of spike-specific TCRs targeting unmutated variant regions was nearly half. Spike-specific TCR depth and breadth grew after two AZD1222 doses. Donor demographics were predominantly white British with a female majority; clonal diversity may be underestimated.

The source was peripheral blood, collected on day 0 of MenACWY control vaccination. The TCR comes from an adult in good health. This rearrangement joins TRBV6-1 to TRBJ1-4, with D possibly being TRBD1 (5 bases). CDR3 sequence (DNA): TGTGCCAGCAGTGAACCCGGGACGGATAATGAAAAACTGTTTTTT. Encoded protein: CASSEPGTDNEKLFF.